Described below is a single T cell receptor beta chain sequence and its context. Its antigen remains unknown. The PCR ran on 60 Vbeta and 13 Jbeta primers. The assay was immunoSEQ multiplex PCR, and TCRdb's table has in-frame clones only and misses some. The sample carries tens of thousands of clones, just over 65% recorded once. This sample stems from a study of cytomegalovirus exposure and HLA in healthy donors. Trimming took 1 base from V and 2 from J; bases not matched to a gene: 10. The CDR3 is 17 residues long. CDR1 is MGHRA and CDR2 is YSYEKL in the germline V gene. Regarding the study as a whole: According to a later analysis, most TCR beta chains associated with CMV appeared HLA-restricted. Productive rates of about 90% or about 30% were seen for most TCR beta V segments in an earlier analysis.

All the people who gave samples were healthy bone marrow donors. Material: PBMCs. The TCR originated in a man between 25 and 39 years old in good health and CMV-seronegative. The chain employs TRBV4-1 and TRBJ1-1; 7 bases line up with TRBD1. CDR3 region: CASSQVALGQTNTEAFF. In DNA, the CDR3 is TGCGCCAGCAGCCAAGTCGCCCTGGGACAGACTAACACTGAAGCTTTCTTT.